This T cell receptor (beta chain) was identified during a study of shared clonotypes between healthy human individuals. Findings and limits, study-wide: Generally, naive subsets came out with larger estimated richness than memory subsets. The genetic and exposure-history diversity represented was limited by few donors.

This clone was detected once. What it recognizes is unknown. This was a deep-level run. Clones were sequenced by immunoSEQ multiplex PCR, and TCRdb holds only the in-frame ones, with some missing. The table lists approximately 620,000 clones, roughly 97% of them singletons. The TCR sequence derives from a woman between 25 and 40 years old in good health. The sample consisted of naive CD4+ T cells sorted from blood. Subset defined: CD45RA+ positively selected.

In DNA form, the CDR3 reads TGTGCCAGCAGTGCAGGGGGAGGAACTGAAGCTTTCTTT. It encodes CASSAGGGTEAFF. J is TRBJ1-1 and V is TRBV6-6; 7 positions agree with TRBD1. V dropped 5 bases and J dropped 5; count of bases not matched to a gene: 5. The CDR3 extends over 13 amino acids. CDR1 and CDR2 (germline): MNHNY, SVGAGI (reference sequence).